This entry concerns a single TCR beta chain. Germline V lookup: CDR1 SGHNT, CDR2 YYREEE (reference sequence). The CDR3 is 15 amino acids. V was trimmed by 4 bases and J by 3 bases, leaving 16 bases between them. These data are taken from a study of blood T cell repertoires in COVID-19. Study context: The origin of the acute and convalescent COVID-19 samples was the United States, Italy and Spain. The analysed material was cDNA or gDNA that came from T cells, B-cell-depleted T cells, or PBMCs.

Generated by immunoSEQ multiplex PCR, the TCRdb table keeps only in-frame clones and is missing some. The top ten clones hold about 9.3% of a sample with some 130,000 clones, about 91% of them seen once. Material for sequencing was peripheral blood. The chain links TRBV5-4 to TRBJ1-2; possibly TRBD1 for D (5 bases). This clonotype was sampled from a middle-aged man with acute or convalescent COVID-19. Here the CDR3 reads CASSLGRVGDYGYTF. The DNA of the CDR3 is TGTGCCAGCAGCCTTGGAAGGGTAGGGGACTATGGCTACACCTTC.